The 8 T cell receptor beta chains reported below all come from one sample, sequenced in a study of T cells in Graves' hyperthyroidism and ophthalmopathy. RNA transcripts yielded amplified TCR beta CDR3 regions. The HTBI set primed first-round TCR CDR3 RT-PCR. One entry per CDR3 protein, called by TCRdb with MiXCR from the multiplex PCR reads. The sample shows some 500,000 distinct CDR3 sequences, roughly 14% of them seen only once. Sequencing used blood. The source of these receptors is a woman under 30 with Graves' hyperthyroidism.

This clonotype was seen many times. The V call is TRBV27, the J call TRBJ1-1; maybe TRBD1 (5 bases). Trimming took 5 bases from V and 2 from J, leaving 12 bases between them. CDR3 length equals 14 residues. Germline CDR1 and CDR2: MNHEY and SMNVEV (reference sequence). CDR3 bases: TGTGCCAGCAGTCCTGCAGGGTTTAACACTGAAGCTTTCTTT. It translates to CASSPAGFNTEAFF.

Comments on this clonotype: This may come from a read error, since a much larger clone is one base off. This rearrangement joins TRBV19 to TRBJ1-1; perhaps TRBD1 as D (6 bases). The CDR3 spans 17 residues. The V gene lost 3 bases and the J gene lost 0 bases, with 17 bases spanning the gap. Germline-derived CDR1 and CDR2 are LNHDA and SQIVND (reference sequence). For the CDR3, the DNA is TGTGCCAGTAGTATTCAACAGGGCCTCGACATGAACACTGAAGCTTTCTTT. This codes for CASSIQQGLDMNTEAFF. The whole variable domain, filled in from reference TRBV19 and TRBJ1-1, reads DGGITQSPKYLFRKEGQNVTLSCEQNLNHDAMYWYRQDPGQGLRLIYYSQIVNDFQKGDIAEGYSVSREKKESFPLTVTSAQKNPTAFYLCASSIQQGLDMNTEAFFGQGTRLTVV.

This clonotype was recorded at least ten times. V is TRBV11-2 and J is TRBJ2-3; TRBD2 aligns across 13 bases. V trimming: 5 bases; J trimming: 7 bases; junction bases outside the gene matches: 9. The CDR3 spans 16 residues. CDR1 and CDR2 from the germline V gene are SGHAT and FQNNGV. In DNA form, the CDR3 reads TGTGCCAGCAGCCTTGGACTAGCGGGAGTAGGGTATACGCAGTATTTT. Translating it yields CASSLGLAGVGYTQYF.

This clonotype was found a few times. This chain uses TRBV7-9 with TRBJ2-1; 9 bases align to TRBD2. The length of the CDR3 is 16 residues. Germline lookup yields CDR1 SEHNR and CDR2 FQNEAQ (reference sequence). The V and J ends lost 5 bases and 3 bases, in that order; junction bases with no gene match: 8. The CDR3 DNA reads TGTGCCAGCAGCCTACCTAGCGGGACGTTCTACAATGAGCAGTTCTTC. Translating gives CASSLPSGTFYNEQFF.

The table lists this clonotype with many counts. The rearrangement links TRBV10-2 to TRBJ1-1; 8 bases map to TRBD1. The length of the CDR3 is 16 residues. Per germline, CDR1 WSHSY and CDR2 SAAADI. Trimming took 6 bases from V and 4 from J; bases not matched to a gene: 13. CDR3 sequence (DNA): TGCGCCAGCAGAAGACCGGGACAGGTTACGGGCACTGAAGCTTTCTTT. Its protein product is CASRRPGQVTGTEAFF.

This clonotype was counted at least ten times. CDR3 protein: CASSETVRGTEAFF. The CDR3 DNA reads TGTGCCAGCAGTGAAACGGTAAGGGGCACTGAAGCTTTCTTT. The chain links TRBV2 to TRBJ1-1, with a weak D call TRBD1 (5 bases). The CDR3 has 14 residues. Germline CDR1 SNHLY, CDR2 FYNNEI. Trimming stripped 2 bases from V and 4 bases from J, with 11 bases between.

This clonotype has a single count. Here the CDR3 reads CATQGAGLEGEKLFF. Written as DNA, the CDR3 is TGTGCCACTCAGGGGGCAGGCCTGGAAGGAGAAAAACTGTTTTTT. The chain employs TRBV7-9 and TRBJ1-4; 8 bases match TRBD1. Germline V gives CDR1 SEHNR, CDR2 FQNEAQ (reference sequence). J was trimmed by 8 bases and V by 10 bases; bases with no gene match: 15. The CDR3 has 15 amino acids. The whole variable domain, remainder taken from reference TRBV7-9 and TRBJ1-4, is DTGVSQNPRHKITKRGQNVTFRCDPISEHNRLYWYRQTLGQGPEFLTYFQNEAQLEKSRLLSDRFSAERPKGSFSTLEIQRTEQGDSAMYLCATQGAGLEGEKLFFGSGTQLSVL.

The gene calls are TRBV16 and TRBJ2-1; 7 bases line up with TRBD2. CDR1 and CDR2 from the germline V gene are KGHSY and FQNENV. The CDR3 covers 16 residues. Unmatched junction bases numbered 8, after V lost 2 bases and J lost 4 bases. In DNA, the CDR3 is TGTGCCAGCAGCCAAATCGGGAGCGGGATTTACAATGAGCAGTTCTTC. Amino acid sequence: CASSQIGSGIYNEQFF.